This T cell receptor (beta chain) appears in the sequencing data of a study of human T cells and chemical hapten exposure. This clonotype was detected a few times. TCRdb reanalysed the RACE reads using MiXCR and keeps one entry per CDR3 protein. The table lists about 80,000 distinct CDR3 sequences, 11% of them singletons. Time point here: patch test 2, 6 weeks after DPC sensitization. Treatment defined: therapeutic diphenylcyclopropenone sensitization with weekly scalp DPC. Trimming took 0 bases from V and 2 from J, leaving 4 bases between them. Germline V gene sequence: CDR1 SGHNT, CDR2 YYREEE (reference sequence). The CDR3 spans 13 residues.

This chain links TRBV5-4 with TRBJ2-3, with no clear D. The clonotype comes from a man between 18 and 35 years old with alopecia areata. Some clones in this sample may be carry-over from other donors' samples. The material sequenced was whole blood, taken in connection with sensitization to the hapten diphenylcyclopropenone (DPC). The CDR3 DNA is TGTGCCAGCAGCTTGGAGTTCACAGATACGCAGTATTTT. Translated: CASSLEFTDTQYF.